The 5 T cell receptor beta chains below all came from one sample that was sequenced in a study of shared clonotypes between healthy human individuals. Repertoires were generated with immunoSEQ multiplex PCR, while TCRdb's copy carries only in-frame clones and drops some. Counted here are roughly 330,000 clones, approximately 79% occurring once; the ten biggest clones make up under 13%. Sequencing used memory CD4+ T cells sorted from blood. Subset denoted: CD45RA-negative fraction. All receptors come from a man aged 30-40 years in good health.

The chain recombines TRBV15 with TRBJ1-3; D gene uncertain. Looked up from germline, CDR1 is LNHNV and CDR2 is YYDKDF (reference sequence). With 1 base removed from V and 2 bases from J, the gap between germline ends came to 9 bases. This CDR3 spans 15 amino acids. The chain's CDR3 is CATSRGKGTGNTIYF. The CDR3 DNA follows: TGTGCCACCAGCAGAGGGAAAGGGACTGGAAACACCATATATTTT.

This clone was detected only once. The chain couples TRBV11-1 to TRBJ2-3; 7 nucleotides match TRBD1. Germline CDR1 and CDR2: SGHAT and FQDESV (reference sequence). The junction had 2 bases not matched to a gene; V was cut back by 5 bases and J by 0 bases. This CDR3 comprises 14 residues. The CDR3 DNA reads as TGTGCCAGCAGCGGGACAGTGAGCACAGATACGCAGTATTTT. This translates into CASSGTVSTDTQYF.

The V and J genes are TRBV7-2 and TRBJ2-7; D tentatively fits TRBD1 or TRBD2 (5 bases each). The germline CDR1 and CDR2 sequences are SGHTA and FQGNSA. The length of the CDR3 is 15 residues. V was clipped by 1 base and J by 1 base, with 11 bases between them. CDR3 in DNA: TGTGCCAGCAGCTTAGTTCGGGACGTTTCCTACGAGCAGTACTTC. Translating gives CASSLVRDVSYEQYF.

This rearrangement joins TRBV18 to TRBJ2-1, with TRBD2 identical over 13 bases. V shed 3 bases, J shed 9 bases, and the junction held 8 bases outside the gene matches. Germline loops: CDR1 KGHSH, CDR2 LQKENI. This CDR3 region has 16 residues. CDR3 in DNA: TGTGCCAGCTCACCGCAACTAGCGGGAGGGCACGGTGAGCAGTTCTTC. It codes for CASSPQLAGGHGEQFF.

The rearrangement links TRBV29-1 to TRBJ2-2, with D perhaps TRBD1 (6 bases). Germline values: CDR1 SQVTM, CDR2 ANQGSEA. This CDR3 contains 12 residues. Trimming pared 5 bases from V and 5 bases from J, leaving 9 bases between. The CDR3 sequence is CSVPGVTGELFF. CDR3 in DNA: TGCAGCGTTCCAGGGGTGACCGGGGAGCTGTTTTTT.